A single sample gave rise to the 7 T cell receptor beta chains below, sequenced in a study of CD4 T cells in relation to SARS-CoV-2 and coronaviruses. Sequenced by immunoSEQ multiplex PCR; TCRdb stores in-frame clones only, minus some. There are about 41,000 clones in the sample; 84% occur only once, and around 1.2% lies in the top ten. What these receptors recognize is not known. Input material: naive CD4+ T cells from PBMCs, cultured in vitro. As to subset: naive CD4+ T cells isolated by negative enrichment. These receptor sequences come from an adult with COVID-19.

CDR3 bases: TGCACCAGCAGCACAGGGACAAGGAATGGAAACACCATATATTTT. Residues: CTSSTGTRNGNTIYF. The chain employs TRBV1 and TRBJ1-3; the table's TRBD1 call for D was not verified on the DNA. TRBV1 is a pseudogene locus. CDR3 length equals 15 residues.

Only a few counts were recorded for this clone. This rearrangement joins TRBV6-2 or TRBV6-3 to TRBJ2-3; a possible D gene is TRBD1 (6 bases). Trimming left V 5 bases short and J 1 base short, with 16 bases between. This CDR3 spans 16 amino acids. Looked up from germline, CDR1 is MNHEY and CDR2 is SVGEGT. CDR3 amino acids: CASSRPVGQGTDTQYF. The CDR3 DNA reads TGTGCCAGCAGTCGCCCCGTGGGACAAGGCACAGATACGCAGTATTTT.

The chain uses TRBV4-1 and TRBJ1-2; D gene ambiguous. There are 13 residues in the CDR3. Trimming shortened V by 0 bases and J by 6 bases, and 8 bases separated the two germline ends. The germline V gene encodes CDR1 MGHRA and CDR2 YSYEKL. The CDR3 DNA follows: TGCGCCAGCAGCCAAGAGCCCCAGAATGGCTACACCTTC. Its translation is CASSQEPQNGYTF.

This chain joins TRBV28 and TRBJ1-5; tentatively, D is TRBD1 (6 bases). The CDR3 is made up of 15 amino acids. V was trimmed by 3 bases and J by 3 bases, leaving 12 bases between them. Germline assignment: CDR1 MDHEN and CDR2 SYDVKM. CDR3 protein: CASSFSDRFNQPQHF. For the CDR3, the DNA is TGTGCCAGCAGTTTTAGTGACAGGTTCAATCAGCCCCAGCATTTT.

This clone was recorded only once. The V gene is TRBV7-9, the J gene TRBJ2-1, with TRBD2 matching over 10 bases. Germline CDR1 SEHNR, CDR2 FQNEAQ (reference sequence). The V and J ends lost 5 bases and 5 bases, in that order; junction bases with no gene match: 6. The CDR3 length is 15 residues. The CDR3 reads CASSILAGAHNEQFF. DNA of the CDR3: TGTGCCAGCAGCATTCTAGCGGGAGCCCACAATGAGCAGTTCTTC. Using reference TRBV7-9 and TRBJ2-1 for the parts outside the CDR3, the full variable domain is DTGVSQNPRHKITKRGQNVTFRCDPISEHNRLYWYRQTLGQGPEFLTYFQNEAQLEKSRLLSDRFSAERPKGSFSTLEIQRTEQGDSAMYLCASSILAGAHNEQFFGPGTRLTVL.

The rearrangement joins TRBV5-1 to TRBJ2-3, with 11 bases fitting TRBD1. This CDR3 is 15 amino acids long. Germline V CDR1 and CDR2: SGHRS, YFSETQ. With V trimmed by 9 bases and J by 4 bases, 10 bases remained unmatched. CDR3 loop: CATRPRTGGPDTQYF. DNA for the CDR3: TGCGCCACCCGACCTCGGACAGGGGGCCCAGATACGCAGTATTTT.

V and J are TRBV11-2 and TRBJ2-7; 8 bases are a match to TRBD2. CDR1 and CDR2 (germline): SGHAT, FQNNGV. J lost 0 bases, V lost 3 bases, and 7 bases had no gene match. This CDR3 has 16 amino acids. The CDR3 sequence is CASSFGGSGDSYEQYF. The CDR3 DNA sequence: TGTGCCAGCAGCTTCGGGGGTAGCGGGGACTCCTACGAGCAGTACTTC.